This TCR beta chain emerged from a study of neurological immune-mediated disorders. Study conclusions and caveats: On phylogenetic grouping, the repertoires of 18 of 34 multiple sclerosis patients fell within one related-CDR3 cluster, constituting a possible signature.

TCRdb reprocessed the 5' RACE reads via MiXCR and lists one record per CDR3 protein. The table shows around 58,000 distinct CDR3 sequences, with 3% to 4% occurring only once. This clonotype was counted many times. Antigen: not known. This TCR came from a woman in her fifties or sixties with multiple sclerosis. The sequencing sample was made of PBMCs.

The CDR3 nucleotides read TGTGCCAGCAGTCAATTCGGCCCCGGTCGTCGACAGTACTTC. Its protein product is CASSQFGPGRRQYF. V and J are TRBV28 and TRBJ2-5, with no clear D. V lost 5 bases and J lost 11, with 21 bases in between. The CDR3 totals 14 residues. Germline V CDR1 and CDR2: MDHEN, SYDVKM.